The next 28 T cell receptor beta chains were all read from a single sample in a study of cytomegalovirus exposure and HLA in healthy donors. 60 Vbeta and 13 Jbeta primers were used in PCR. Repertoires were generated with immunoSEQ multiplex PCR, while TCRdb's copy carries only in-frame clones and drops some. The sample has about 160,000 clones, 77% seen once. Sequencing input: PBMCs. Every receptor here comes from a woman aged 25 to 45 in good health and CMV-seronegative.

CDR3 residues: CASSPGPGVNEKLFF. CDR3 sequence (DNA): TGTGCCAGCAGTCCAGGACCGGGGGTTAATGAAAAACTGTTTTTT. The V and J genes are TRBV28 and TRBJ1-4; D possibly corresponds to TRBD1 (5 bases). The CDR3 consists of 15 residues. Germline V CDR1 and CDR2: MDHEN, SYDVKM. V was clipped by 5 bases and J by 4 bases, with 14 bases between them.

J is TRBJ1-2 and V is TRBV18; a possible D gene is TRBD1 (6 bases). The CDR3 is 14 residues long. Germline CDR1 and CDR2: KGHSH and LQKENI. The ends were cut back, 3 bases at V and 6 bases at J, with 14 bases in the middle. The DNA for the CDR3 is TGTGCCAGCTCACCGTCCCGGGACATCCATGGCTACACCTTC. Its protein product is CASSPSRDIHGYTF.

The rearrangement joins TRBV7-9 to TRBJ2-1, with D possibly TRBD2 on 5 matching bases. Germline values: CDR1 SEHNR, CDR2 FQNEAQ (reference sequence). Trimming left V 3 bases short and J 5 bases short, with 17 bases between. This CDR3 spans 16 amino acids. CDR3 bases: TGTGCCAGCAGCTTTGATTTGGCGGGCTACGACAATGAGCAGTTCTTC. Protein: CASSFDLAGYDNEQFF. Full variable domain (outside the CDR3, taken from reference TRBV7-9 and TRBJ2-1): DTGVSQNPRHKITKRGQNVTFRCDPISEHNRLYWYRQTLGQGPEFLTYFQNEAQLEKSRLLSDRFSAERPKGSFSTLEIQRTEQGDSAMYLCASSFDLAGYDNEQFFGPGTRLTVL.

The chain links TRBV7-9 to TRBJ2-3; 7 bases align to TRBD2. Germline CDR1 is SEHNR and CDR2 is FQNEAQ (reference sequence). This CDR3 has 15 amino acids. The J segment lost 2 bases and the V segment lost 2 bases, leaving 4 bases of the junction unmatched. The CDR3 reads CASSLLSGVTDTQYF. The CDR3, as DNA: TGTGCCAGCAGCTTACTCAGCGGGGTCACAGATACGCAGTATTTT. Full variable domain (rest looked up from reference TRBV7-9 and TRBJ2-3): DTGVSQNPRHKITKRGQNVTFRCDPISEHNRLYWYRQTLGQGPEFLTYFQNEAQLEKSRLLSDRFSAERPKGSFSTLEIQRTEQGDSAMYLCASSLLSGVTDTQYFGPGTRLTVL.

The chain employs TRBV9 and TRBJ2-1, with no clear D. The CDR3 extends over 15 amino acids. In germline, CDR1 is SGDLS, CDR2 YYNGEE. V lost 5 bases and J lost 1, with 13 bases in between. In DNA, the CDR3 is TGTGCCAGCAGTGCGACTGAAACTTCCTACAATGAGCAGTTCTTC. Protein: CASSATETSYNEQFF. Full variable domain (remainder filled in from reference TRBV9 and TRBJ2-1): DSGVTQTPKHLITATGQRVTLRCSPRSGDLSVYWYQQSLDQGLQFLIQYYNGEERAKGNILERFSAQQFPDLHSELNLSSLELGDSALYFCASSATETSYNEQFFGPGTRLTVL.

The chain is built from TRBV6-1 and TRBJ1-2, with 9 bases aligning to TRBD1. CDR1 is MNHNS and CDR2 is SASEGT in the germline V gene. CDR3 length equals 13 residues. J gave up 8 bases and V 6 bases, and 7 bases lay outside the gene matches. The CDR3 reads CASSPGTGIGYTF. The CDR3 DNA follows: TGTGCCAGCAGCCCCGGGACAGGGATCGGCTACACCTTC.

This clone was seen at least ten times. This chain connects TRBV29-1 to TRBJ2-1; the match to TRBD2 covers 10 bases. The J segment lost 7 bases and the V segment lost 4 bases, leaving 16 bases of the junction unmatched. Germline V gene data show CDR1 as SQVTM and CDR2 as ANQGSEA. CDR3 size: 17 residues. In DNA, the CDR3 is TGCAGCGTTGTGGGGCTAGCGGGGGTCACTCAGGAAAATGAGCAGTTCTTC. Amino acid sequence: CSVVGLAGVTQENEQFF.

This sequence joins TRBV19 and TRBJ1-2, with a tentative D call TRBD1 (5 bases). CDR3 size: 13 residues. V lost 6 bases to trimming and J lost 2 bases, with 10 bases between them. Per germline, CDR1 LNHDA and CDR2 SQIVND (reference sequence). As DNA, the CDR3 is TGTGCCAGTAGGCGAGACAGAAACTATGGCTACACCTTC. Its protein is CASRRDRNYGYTF. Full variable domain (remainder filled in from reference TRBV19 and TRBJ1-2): DGGITQSPKYLFRKEGQNVTLSCEQNLNHDAMYWYRQDPGQGLRLIYYSQIVNDFQKGDIAEGYSVSREKKESFPLTVTSAQKNPTAFYLCASRRDRNYGYTFGSGTRLTVV.

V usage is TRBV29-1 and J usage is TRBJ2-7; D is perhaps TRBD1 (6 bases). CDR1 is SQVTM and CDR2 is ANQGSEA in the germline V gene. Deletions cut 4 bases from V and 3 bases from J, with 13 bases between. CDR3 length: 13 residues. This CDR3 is CSVGDTLDYEQYF. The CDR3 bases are TGCAGCGTTGGGGACACCTTAGACTACGAGCAGTACTTC.

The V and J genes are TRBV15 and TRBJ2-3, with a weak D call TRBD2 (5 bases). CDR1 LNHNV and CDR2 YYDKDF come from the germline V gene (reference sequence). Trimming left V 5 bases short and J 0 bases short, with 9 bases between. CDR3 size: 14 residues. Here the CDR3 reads CATSRGVSTDTQYF. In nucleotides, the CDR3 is TGTGCCACCAGCCGGGGAGTCAGCACAGATACGCAGTATTTT.

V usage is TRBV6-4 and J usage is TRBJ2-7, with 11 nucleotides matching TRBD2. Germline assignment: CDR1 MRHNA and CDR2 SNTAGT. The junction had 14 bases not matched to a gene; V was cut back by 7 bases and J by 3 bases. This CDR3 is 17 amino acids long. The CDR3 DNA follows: TGTGCCAGCACTAGGACTAGCGGGTTCAATCCTGGCTACGAGCAGTACTTC. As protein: CASTRTSGFNPGYEQYF.

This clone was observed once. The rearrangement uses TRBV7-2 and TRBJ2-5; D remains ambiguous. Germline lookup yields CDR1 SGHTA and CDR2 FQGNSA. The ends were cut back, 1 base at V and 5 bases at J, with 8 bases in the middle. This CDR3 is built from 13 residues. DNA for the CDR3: TGTGCCAGCAGCTTAGGCCCGCGGGAGACCCAGTACTTC. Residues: CASSLGPRETQYF.

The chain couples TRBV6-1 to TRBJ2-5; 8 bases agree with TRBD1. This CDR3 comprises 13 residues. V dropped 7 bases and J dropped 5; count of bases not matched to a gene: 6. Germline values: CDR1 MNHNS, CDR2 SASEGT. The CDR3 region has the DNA TGTGCCAGCACCAGGACAGGGCCGGAGACCCAGTACTTC. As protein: CASTRTGPETQYF.

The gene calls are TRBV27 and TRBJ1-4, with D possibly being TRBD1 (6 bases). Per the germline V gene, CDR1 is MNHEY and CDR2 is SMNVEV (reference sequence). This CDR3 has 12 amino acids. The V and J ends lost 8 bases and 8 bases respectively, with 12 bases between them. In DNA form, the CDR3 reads TGTGCCAGCCGCACAGGGTTGGAAAAACTGTTTTTT. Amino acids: CASRTGLEKLFF.

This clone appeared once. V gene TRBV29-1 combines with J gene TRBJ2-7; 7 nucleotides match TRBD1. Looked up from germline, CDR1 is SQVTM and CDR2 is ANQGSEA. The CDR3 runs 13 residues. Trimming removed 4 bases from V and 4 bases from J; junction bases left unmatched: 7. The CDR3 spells CSVGRGQRYEQYF. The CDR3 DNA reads TGCAGCGTTGGTAGGGGACAGCGATACGAGCAGTACTTC.

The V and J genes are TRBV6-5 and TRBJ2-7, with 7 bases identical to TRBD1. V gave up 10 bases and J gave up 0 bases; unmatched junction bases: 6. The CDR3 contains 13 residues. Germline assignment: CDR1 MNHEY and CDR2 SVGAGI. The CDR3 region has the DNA TGTGCCACCGGACAGGTTCGCTCCTACGAGCAGTACTTC. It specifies CATGQVRSYEQYF.

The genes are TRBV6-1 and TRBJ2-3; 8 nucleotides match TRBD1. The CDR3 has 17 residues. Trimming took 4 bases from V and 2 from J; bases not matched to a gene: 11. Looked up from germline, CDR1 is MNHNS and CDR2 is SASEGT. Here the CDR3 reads CASSALPQGALTDTQYF. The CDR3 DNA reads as TGTGCCAGCAGTGCCTTACCCCAGGGGGCCCTCACAGATACGCAGTATTTT.

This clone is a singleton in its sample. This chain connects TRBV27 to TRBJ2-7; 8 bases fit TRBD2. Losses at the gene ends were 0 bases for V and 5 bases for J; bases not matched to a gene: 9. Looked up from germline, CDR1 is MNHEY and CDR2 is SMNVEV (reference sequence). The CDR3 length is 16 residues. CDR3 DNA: TGTGCCAGCAGTTTATCGAGCGGGAGTAGACGCCACGAGCAGTACTTC. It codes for CASSLSSGSRRHEQYF.

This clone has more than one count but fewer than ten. CDR3 residues: CASSFRQDYNNEQFF. CDR3 DNA: TGTGCCAGCAGTTTTAGGCAGGACTACAACAATGAGCAGTTCTTC. V is TRBV27 and J is TRBJ2-1; D perhaps matches TRBD2 (6 bases). CDR3 size: 15 residues. V lost 3 bases, J lost 5 bases, and 14 bases lay in between. The germline CDR1 and CDR2 sequences are MNHEY and SMNVEV (reference sequence).

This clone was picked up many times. CDR3 loop: CASSVGRIYGYTF. The CDR3 DNA sequence: TGTGCCAGCAGCGTAGGCAGGATATATGGCTACACCTTC. The chain carries TRBV5-6 and TRBJ1-2; D remains ambiguous. V lost 4 bases, J lost 5 bases, and 12 bases lay in between. Germline CDR1 and CDR2: SGHDT and YYEEEE. The CDR3 is made up of 13 amino acids.

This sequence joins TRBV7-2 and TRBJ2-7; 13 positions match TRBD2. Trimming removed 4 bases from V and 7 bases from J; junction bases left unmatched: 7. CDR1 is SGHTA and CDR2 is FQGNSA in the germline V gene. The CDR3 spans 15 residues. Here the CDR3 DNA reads TGTGCCAGCAGCTCCCCGGGACTAGCGGGGCGGGAGCAGTACTTC. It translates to CASSSPGLAGREQYF.

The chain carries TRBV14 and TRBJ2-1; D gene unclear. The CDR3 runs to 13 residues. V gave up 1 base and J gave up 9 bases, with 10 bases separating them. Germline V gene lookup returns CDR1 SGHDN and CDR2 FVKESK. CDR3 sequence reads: CASSQGVLREQFF. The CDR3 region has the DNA TGTGCCAGCAGCCAAGGGGTACTACGTGAGCAGTTCTTC.

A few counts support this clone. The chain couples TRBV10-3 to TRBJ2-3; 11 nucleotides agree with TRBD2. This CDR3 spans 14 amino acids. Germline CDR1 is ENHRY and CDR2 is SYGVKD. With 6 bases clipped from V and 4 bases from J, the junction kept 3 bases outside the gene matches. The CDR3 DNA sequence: TGTGCCATCAGGGGTAGCGGGAGGGCAGATACGCAGTATTTT. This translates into CAIRGSGRADTQYF.

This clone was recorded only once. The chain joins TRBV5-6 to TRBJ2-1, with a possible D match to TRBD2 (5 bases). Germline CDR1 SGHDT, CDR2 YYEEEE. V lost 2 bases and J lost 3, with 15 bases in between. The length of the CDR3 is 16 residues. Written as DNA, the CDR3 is TGTGCCAGCAGCTTAGGTCCCACTAGAGACTACAATGAGCAGTTCTTC. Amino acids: CASSLGPTRDYNEQFF.

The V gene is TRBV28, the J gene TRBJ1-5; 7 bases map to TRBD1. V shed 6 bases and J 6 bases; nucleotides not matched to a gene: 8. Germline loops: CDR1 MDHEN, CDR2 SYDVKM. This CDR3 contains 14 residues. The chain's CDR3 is CASSRDRESQPQHF. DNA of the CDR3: TGTGCCAGCAGCCGCGACAGGGAAAGTCAGCCCCAGCATTTT.

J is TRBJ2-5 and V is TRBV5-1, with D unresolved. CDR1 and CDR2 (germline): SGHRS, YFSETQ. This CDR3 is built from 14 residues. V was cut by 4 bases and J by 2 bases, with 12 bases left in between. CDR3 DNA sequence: TGCGCCAGCAGCCCAACTACCCAACAAGAGACCCAGTACTTC. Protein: CASSPTTQQETQYF.

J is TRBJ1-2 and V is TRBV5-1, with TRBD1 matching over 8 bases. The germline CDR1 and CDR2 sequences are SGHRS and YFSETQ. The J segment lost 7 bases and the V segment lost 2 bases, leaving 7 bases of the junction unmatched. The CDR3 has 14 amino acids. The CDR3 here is CASSLTGGDVGYTF. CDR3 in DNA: TGCGCCAGCAGCTTAACAGGGGGTGATGTTGGCTACACCTTC.

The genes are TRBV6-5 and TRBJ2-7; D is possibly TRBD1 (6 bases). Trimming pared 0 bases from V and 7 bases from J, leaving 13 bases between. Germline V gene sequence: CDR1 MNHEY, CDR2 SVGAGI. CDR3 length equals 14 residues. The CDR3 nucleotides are TGTGCCAGCAGTTACTCAGGACAGCGTAGGGAGCAGTACTTC. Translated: CASSYSGQRREQYF.